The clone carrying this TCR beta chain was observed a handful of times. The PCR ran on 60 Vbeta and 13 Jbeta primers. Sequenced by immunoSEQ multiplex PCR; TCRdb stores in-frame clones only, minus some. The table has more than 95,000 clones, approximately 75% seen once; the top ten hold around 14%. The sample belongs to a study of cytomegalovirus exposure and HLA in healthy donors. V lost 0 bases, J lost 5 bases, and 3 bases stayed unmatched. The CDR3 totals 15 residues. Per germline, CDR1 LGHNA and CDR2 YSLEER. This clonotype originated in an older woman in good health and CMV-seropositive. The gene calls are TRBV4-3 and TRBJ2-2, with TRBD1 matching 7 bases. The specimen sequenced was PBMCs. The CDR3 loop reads CASSQEGTVTGELFF. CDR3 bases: TGCGCCAGCAGCCAAGAAGGGACAGTGACCGGGGAGCTGTTTTTT.